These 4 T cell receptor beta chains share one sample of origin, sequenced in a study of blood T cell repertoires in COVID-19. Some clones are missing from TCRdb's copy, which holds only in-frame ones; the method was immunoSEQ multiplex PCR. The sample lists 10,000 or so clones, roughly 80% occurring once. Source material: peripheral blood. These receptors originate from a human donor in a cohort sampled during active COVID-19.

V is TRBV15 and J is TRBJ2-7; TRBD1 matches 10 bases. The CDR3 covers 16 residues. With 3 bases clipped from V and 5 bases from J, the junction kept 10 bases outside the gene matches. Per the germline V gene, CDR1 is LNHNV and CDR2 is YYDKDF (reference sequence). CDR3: CATSSSPGQGIHEQYF. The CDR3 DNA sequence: TGTGCCACCAGCAGTTCACCGGGACAGGGGATCCACGAGCAGTACTTC. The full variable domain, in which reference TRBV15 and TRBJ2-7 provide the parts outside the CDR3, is DAMVIQNPRYQVTQFGKPVTLSCSQTLNHNVMYWYQQKSSQAPKLLFHYYDKDFNNEADTPDNFQSRRPNTSFCFLDIRSPGLGDTAMYLCATSSSPGQGIHEQYFGPGTRLTVT.

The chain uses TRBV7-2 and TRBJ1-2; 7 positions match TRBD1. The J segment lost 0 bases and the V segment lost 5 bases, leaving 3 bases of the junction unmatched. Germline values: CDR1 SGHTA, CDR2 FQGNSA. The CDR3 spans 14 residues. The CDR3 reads CASSLGTANYGYTF. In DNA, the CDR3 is TGTGCCAGCAGCCTGGGGACAGCTAACTATGGCTACACCTTC.

The CDR3 sequence is CASSLDALADTSYEQYF. DNA of the CDR3: TGTGCCAGCAGCTTAGATGCCCTAGCGGATACATCCTACGAGCAGTACTTC. The chain joins TRBV7-2 to TRBJ2-7, with 7 bases that match TRBD2. The V gene's germline CDR1 is SGHTA and CDR2 FQGNSA. This CDR3 has 17 amino acids. With 1 base clipped from V and 1 base from J, the junction kept 10 bases outside the gene matches.

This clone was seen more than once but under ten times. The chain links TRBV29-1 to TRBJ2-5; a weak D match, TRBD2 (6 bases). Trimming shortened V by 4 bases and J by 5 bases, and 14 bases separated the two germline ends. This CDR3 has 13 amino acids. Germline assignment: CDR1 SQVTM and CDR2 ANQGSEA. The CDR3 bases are TGCAGCGTTGTTGGGGGGATCGGGGAGACCCAGTACTTC. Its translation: CSVVGGIGETQYF.